This is a list of T cell receptor beta chains from one sample in a study of blood T cell repertoires in COVID-19. The protocol was immunoSEQ multiplex PCR, while the TCRdb copy is restricted to in-frame clones and leaves out a portion. The table records 150,000 to 200,000 clones, 92% of them present only once. Sequencing was performed on peripheral blood. The receptor source for this set is a young man with COVID-19, enrolled during active disease. Each CDR3 is given with its conserved first and last residue. A D gene is named only where the DNA matches it firmly. The listing skips clone size in some rows; elsewhere it reads once, few, many or a size class.

v_call	clone_size	j_call	d_call	cdr3_nt	cdr3_aa
TRBV11-2	.	TRBJ2-7	.	TGTGCCAGCAGCTTGGGCCCAACCCTCGGCGAGCAGTACTTC	CASSLGPTLGEQYF
TRBV19	once	TRBJ1-5	TRBD1	TGTGCCAGTAGTATCGGACCCATAGACAGGGATGGAAGCAATCAGCCCCAGCATTTT	CASSIGPIDRDGSNQPQHF
TRBV6-1	.	TRBJ2-7	TRBD1	TGTGCCAGCAGTGCGACGCCGGGACAGGGGGCATCAATATCCTACGAGCAGTACTTC	CASSATPGQGASISYEQYF
TRBV4-2	.	TRBJ2-7	.	TGTGCCAGCAGCCAAGATAATCCAGGGTCTCCATACGAGCAGTACTTC	CASSQDNPGSPYEQYF
TRBV28	.	TRBJ2-1	TRBD1	TGTGCCAGCAGTTTTCCCACAGGGGGCTGGTCCTACAATGAGCAGTTCTTC	CASSFPTGGWSYNEQFF
TRBV27	.	TRBJ1-1	TRBD1	TGTGCCAGCAGCCCCTCGACAGGGGAGTTGCACACTGAAGCTTTCTTT	CASSPSTGELHTEAFF
TRBV5-6	.	TRBJ2-7	.	TGTGCCAGCAGCTACTCAGGGTTGTACGAGCAGTACTTC	CASSYSGLYEQYF
TRBV19	.	TRBJ1-1	.	TGTGCCAGTGCCGGGACTGCCGACACCGAAGCTTTCTTT	CASAGTADTEAFF
TRBV24-1	.	TRBJ1-2	.	TGTGCCACCAGCTACAGGGTCGGACATGGCTACACCTTC	CATSYRVGHGYTF
TRBV7-3	.	TRBJ1-6	TRBD1	TGTGCCAGCAGCTCCAGGACAGGATATAATTCACCCCTCCACTTT	CASSSRTGYNSPLHF
TRBV7-3	.	TRBJ1-2	TRBD1	TGTGCCAGCAGCACTGATCGGACAGGCCTCTATGGCTACACCTTC	CASSTDRTGLYGYTF
TRBV7-9	.	TRBJ2-5	.	TGTGCCAGCAGCGATCTAGGGGCTCTCCAAGAGACCCAGTACTTC	CASSDLGALQETQYF
TRBV3-1/TRBV3-2	.	TRBJ2-7	.	TGTGCCAGCAGCCAACTATCACCGGGACAATCATTGTTC	CASSQLSPGQSLF
TRBV4-1	once	TRBJ1-5	.	TGCGCCAGCAGCCGCGTGTGGGAGGGCGGGAATCAGCCCCAGCATTTT	CASSRVWEGGNQPQHF
TRBV19	.	TRBJ1-1	.	TGTGCCAGTAGTATAGTGATTTGGCAGGGAAGGAACACTGAAGCTTTCTTT	CASSIVIWQGRNTEAFF
TRBV7-9	.	TRBJ2-4	TRBD2	TGTGCCAGCAGCAATGCAGCTAGCGGGCAGGGATTTGCCAAAAACATTCAGTACTTC	CASSNAASGQGFAKNIQYF
TRBV7-2	.	TRBJ1-3	.	TGTGCCAGCTCGCGGGGGGCAAACACCATATATTTT	CASSRGANTIYF
TRBV6-1	once	TRBJ2-3	TRBD2	TGTGCCAGCAGTGAACTAGCGGGATCCACAGATACGCAGTATTTT	CASSELAGSTDTQYF
TRBV29-1	.	TRBJ2-7	.	TGCAGCGTTGAGGGGAGACAGGGAGGCGAGCAGTACTTC	CSVEGRQGGEQYF
TRBV14	.	TRBJ2-7	TRBD1	TGTGCCAGCAGCTCGGGGCAGGGGGCATTTGTGCAGTACTTC	CASSSGQGAFVQYF
TRBV5-5	.	TRBJ1-6	.	TGTGCCAGCAGCTTTACACCGTTGAATTCACCCCTCCACTTT	CASSFTPLNSPLHF
TRBV7-9	.	TRBJ1-2	.	TGTGCCAGCAGCTTCTCCACAGAGAACTATGGCTACACCTTC	CASSFSTENYGYTF
TRBV5-5	.	TRBJ2-5	.	TGTGCCAGCAGTCCTCAACTAGAGGACGAGACCCAGTACTTC	CASSPQLEDETQYF